Listed below are T cell receptor beta chains from one sample, sequenced in a study of T cell responses to AZD1222 COVID-19 vaccine. TCRdb's table, derived via immunoSEQ multiplex PCR, lists solely in-frame clones and lacks some. The repertoire has roughly 180,000 clones, roughly nine tenths of them found once; the top ten carry 1.9%. The source was peripheral blood, collected on day 0 of AZD1222 vaccination. The origin of the receptors is an adult in good health. Both conserved end residues are part of each CDR3. Fields, in order: V gene, J gene, D gene, clone size, CDR3 protein, CDR3 DNA. The D gene is left open where the match is weak. Size values are once, few and many counts, or a class for expanded clones, and some rows have none.

V: TRBV5-1
J: TRBJ1-2
D: NA
size: NA
CDR3: CASSLTDYGYTF
DNA: TGCGCCAGCAGCTTGACCGATTATGGCTACACCTTC

V: TRBV6-5
J: TRBJ1-2
D: NA
size: NA
CDR3: CASSYSKGKGGYTF
DNA: TGTGCCAGCAGTTACTCGAAAGGGAAGGGTGGCTACACCTTC

V: TRBV30
J: TRBJ2-1
D: NA
size: few
CDR3: CAWSVRSSNEQFF
DNA: TGTGCCTGGAGTGTCCGGAGTAGCAATGAGCAGTTCTTC

V: TRBV7-2
J: TRBJ2-7
D: NA
size: NA
CDR3: CASSPNSAASASEQYF
DNA: TGTGCCAGCAGCCCAAATAGCGCGGCGTCGGCGAGCGAGCAGTACTTC

V: TRBV4-3
J: TRBJ1-1
D: NA
size: NA
CDR3: CASSHGGKSEAFF
DNA: TGCGCCAGCAGCCATGGGGGGAAGTCTGAAGCTTTCTTT

V: TRBV4-3
J: TRBJ1-4
D: NA
size: few
CDR3: CASSQEASQGYEKLFF
DNA: TGCGCCAGCAGCCAAGAGGCGAGTCAGGGATACGAAAAACTGTTTTTT

V: TRBV6-5
J: TRBJ1-6
D: TRBD1
size: NA
CDR3: CASSYGTGDNSPLHF
DNA: TGTGCCAGCAGTTACGGGACAGGGGATAATTCACCCCTCCACTTT

V: TRBV9
J: TRBJ2-2
D: NA
size: NA
CDR3: CASSARGDANTGELFF
DNA: TGTGCCAGCAGCGCTCGCGGGGACGCGAACACCGGGGAGCTGTTTTTT

V: TRBV19
J: TRBJ1-1
D: NA
size: NA
CDR3: CASSIDRGTEAFF
DNA: TGTGCCAGTAGTATAGATCGCGGCACTGAAGCTTTCTTT

V: TRBV9
J: TRBJ1-1
D: TRBD1
size: NA
CDR3: CASSVGQGVSTEAFF
DNA: TGTGCCAGCAGCGTAGGACAGGGGGTAAGCACTGAAGCTTTCTTT

V: TRBV3-1/TRBV3-2
J: TRBJ1-1
D: NA
size: NA
CDR3: CASSQSGVRDTEAFF
DNA: TGTGCCAGCAGCCAGTCGGGGGTGAGGGACACTGAAGCTTTCTTT

V: TRBV6-2/TRBV6-3
J: TRBJ1-1
D: NA
size: NA
CDR3: CASSYLVALEAFF
DNA: TGTGCCAGCAGTTACTTAGTTGCCCTTGAAGCTTTCTTT

V: TRBV5-6
J: TRBJ2-4
D: TRBD2
size: NA
CDR3: CASSLVARLAGNIQYF
DNA: TGTGCCAGCAGCTTGGTCGCCAGACTAGCGGGAAACATTCAGTACTTC

V: TRBV6-5
J: TRBJ2-7
D: NA
size: NA
CDR3: CASSYSQGPYEQYF
DNA: TGTGCCAGCAGTTACAGTCAGGGTCCCTACGAGCAGTACTTC

V: TRBV27
J: TRBJ1-3
D: NA
size: NA
CDR3: CASSFGGRTNTIYF
DNA: TGTGCCAGCAGTTTCGGGGGACGGACAAACACCATATATTTT

V: TRBV14
J: TRBJ2-1
D: NA
size: NA
CDR3: CASSRRTLQQDSYNEQFF
DNA: TGTGCCAGCAGCCGACGGACCCTCCAGCAAGACTCCTACAATGAGCAGTTCTTC

V: TRBV25-1
J: TRBJ2-7
D: NA
size: NA
CDR3: CASSVAPYEQYF
DNA: TGTGCCAGCAGTGTGGCCCCCTACGAGCAGTACTTC

V: TRBV19
J: TRBJ1-6
D: NA
size: NA
CDR3: CASSNPGTLNNSPLHF
DNA: TGTGCCAGTAGTAATCCGGGTACATTAAATAATTCACCCCTCCACTTT

V: TRBV5-1
J: TRBJ2-5
D: NA
size: NA
CDR3: CASSPTGSETQYF
DNA: TGCGCCAGCAGCCCCACCGGGAGTGAGACCCAGTACTTC

V: TRBV24-1
J: TRBJ1-5
D: NA
size: NA
CDR3: CATSEELDQPQHF
DNA: TGTGCCACCAGTGAGGAATTGGATCAGCCCCAGCATTTT

V: TRBV27
J: TRBJ1-6
D: TRBD1
size: NA
CDR3: CASRETGGSGPLHF
DNA: TGTGCCAGCAGGGAAACAGGGGGGAGTGGGCCCCTCCACTTT

V: TRBV19
J: TRBJ2-7
D: NA
size: NA
CDR3: CASSAMTSSYEQYF
DNA: TGTGCCAGTAGTGCGATGACTAGCTCCTACGAGCAGTACTTC

V: TRBV19
J: TRBJ2-1
D: TRBD1
size: NA
CDR3: CASSTHRDREYNEQFF
DNA: TGTGCCAGTAGTACGCACCGGGACAGGGAATACAATGAGCAGTTCTTC

V: TRBV7-7
J: TRBJ2-1
D: NA
size: NA
CDR3: CASSPRLGQLDEQFF
DNA: TGTGCTAGCAGCCCGAGATTAGGACAGTTGGATGAGCAGTTCTTC

V: TRBV7-2
J: TRBJ2-7
D: NA
size: NA
CDR3: CASSPTSYEQYF
DNA: TGTGCCAGCAGCCCCACCAGCTACGAGCAGTACTTC

V: TRBV5-1
J: TRBJ2-3
D: NA
size: NA
CDR3: CASSLEDGNTQYF
DNA: TGCGCCAGCAGCCTAGAGGACGGGAATACGCAGTATTTT

V: TRBV20-1
J: TRBJ1-6
D: NA
size: NA
CDR3: CSASVTTGGSPLHF
DNA: TGCAGTGCTAGTGTGACGACAGGAGGATCACCCCTCCACTTT

V: TRBV30
J: TRBJ1-2
D: NA
size: NA
CDR3: CAWLRSRFYGYTF
DNA: TGTGCCTGGCTCCGGTCCCGATTTTATGGCTACACCTTC

V: TRBV18
J: TRBJ2-1
D: NA
size: NA
CDR3: CASSPWALGANEQFF
DNA: TGTGCCAGCTCACCATGGGCACTGGGGGCCAATGAGCAGTTCTTC

V: TRBV4-3
J: TRBJ1-1
D: NA
size: NA
CDR3: CASSQDRVEIPNTEAFF
DNA: TGCGCCAGCAGCCAAGATCGAGTGGAGATCCCGAACACTGAAGCTTTCTTT

V: TRBV3-1/TRBV3-2
J: TRBJ1-5
D: TRBD1
size: NA
CDR3: CASSQDSTGWQPQHF
DNA: TGTGCCAGCAGCCAAGACTCGACAGGGTGGCAGCCCCAGCATTTT

V: TRBV30
J: TRBJ1-3
D: NA
size: NA
CDR3: CAWVTAPFSGNTIYF
DNA: TGTGCCTGGGTGACAGCTCCTTTCTCTGGAAACACCATATATTTT

V: TRBV2
J: TRBJ1-2
D: NA
size: NA
CDR3: CASSEAPHTFSNYGYTF
DNA: TGTGCCAGCAGTGAAGCTCCCCACACCTTCTCTAACTATGGCTACACCTTC

V: TRBV6-1
J: TRBJ1-1
D: TRBD1
size: NA
CDR3: CASSEGPRGHEAFF
DNA: TGTGCCAGCAGTGAAGGTCCCAGGGGGCATGAAGCTTTCTTT

V: TRBV5-4
J: TRBJ2-3
D: NA
size: NA
CDR3: CASSFSGTQYF
DNA: TGTGCCAGCAGCTTTAGTGGTACGCAGTATTTT

V: TRBV6-5
J: TRBJ2-1
D: TRBD1
size: NA
CDR3: CATGQGKYVF
DNA: TGTGCCACCGGACAGGGGAAGTACGTCTTC

V: TRBV6-2/TRBV6-3
J: TRBJ1-6
D: TRBD1
size: NA
CDR3: CASRYRGLSDSPLHF
DNA: TGTGCCAGCAGATACAGGGGATTAAGTGATTCACCCCTCCACTTT

V: TRBV30
J: TRBJ1-6
D: NA
size: NA
CDR3: CAWGDGNNSPLHF
DNA: TGTGCCTGGGGAGACGGAAATAATTCACCCCTCCACTTT

V: TRBV20-1
J: TRBJ2-5
D: NA
size: NA
CDR3: CSASESEDIETQYF
DNA: TGCAGTGCTAGTGAATCTGAGGACATCGAGACCCAGTACTTC

V: TRBV2
J: TRBJ1-1
D: NA
size: once
CDR3: CASSWDPKEVLRTEAFF
DNA: TGTGCCAGCAGTTGGGACCCCAAGGAGGTGTTGAGGACTGAAGCTTTCTTT

V: TRBV27
J: TRBJ1-2
D: NA
size: NA
CDR3: CASSPQRVDGYTF
DNA: TGTGCCAGCAGTCCCCAGAGGGTCGATGGCTACACCTTC

V: TRBV27
J: TRBJ2-5
D: NA
size: NA
CDR3: CASSSNGGVETQYF
DNA: TGTGCCAGCAGCAGTAACGGGGGCGTGGAGACCCAGTACTTC

V: TRBV7-2
J: TRBJ2-3
D: TRBD2
size: NA
CDR3: CASGFSSGDTQYF
DNA: TGTGCCAGCGGTTTTTCTAGCGGAGATACGCAGTATTTT

V: TRBV15
J: TRBJ2-7
D: NA
size: NA
CDR3: CATSRLEEVGREQYF
DNA: TGTGCCACCAGCAGACTAGAAGAGGTGGGGAGGGAGCAGTACTTC

V: TRBV29-1
J: TRBJ2-3
D: NA
size: NA
CDR3: CSVAPKADTQYF
DNA: TGCAGCGTTGCGCCGAAGGCAGATACGCAGTATTTT

V: TRBV20-1
J: TRBJ2-3
D: NA
size: NA
CDR3: CSASGTSTDTQYF
DNA: TGCAGTGCTAGTGGGACTAGCACAGATACGCAGTATTTT

V: TRBV5-8
J: TRBJ1-1
D: NA
size: NA
CDR3: CASSMGRFEAFF
DNA: TGTGCCAGCAGTATGGGACGGTTTGAAGCTTTCTTT

V: TRBV5-1
J: TRBJ1-4
D: NA
size: NA
CDR3: CASSLAVEQGEKLFF
DNA: TGCGCCAGCAGCTTGGCAGTGGAACAGGGAGAAAAACTGTTTTTT

V: TRBV24-1
J: TRBJ1-1
D: NA
size: NA
CDR3: CATSDDGRGNTEAFF
DNA: TGTGCCACCAGTGATGACGGAAGGGGGAACACTGAAGCTTTCTTT

V: TRBV19
J: TRBJ1-2
D: TRBD1
size: NA
CDR3: CASRRTGGNYGYTF
DNA: TGTGCCAGTAGAAGGACAGGGGGAAACTATGGCTACACCTTC